The clone carrying this TCR beta chain was detected ten times or more. No antigen is known for it. Via MiXCR, TCRdb re-called the RT-PCR reads, giving one row per CDR3 protein. The sample holds around 480,000 distinct CDR3 sequences, 15% to 20% seen once. This entry is derived from a study of response to subunit inactivated influenza vaccine. Study conclusions and caveats: Authors suggested each seasonal flu vaccination may recruit only limited numbers of new T cells.

The CDR3 loop spans 12 amino acids. The V end was cut by 5 bases, the J end by 12 bases, with 14 bases between. The sequence came from a man aged 50-75 years who received an inactivated influenza vaccine. This sample comprised CD4+ T cells sorted from PBMCs, obtained 23 to 25 months after vaccination. V is TRBV12-3 or TRBV12-4 and J is TRBJ2-1, with D possibly TRBD2 on 6 matching bases. CDR3 residues: CASSALAIGQFF. The CDR3 DNA reads TGTGCCAGCAGTGCACTAGCAATTGGGCAGTTCTTC.